This T cell receptor (beta chain) was identified in a study of cytomegalovirus exposure and HLA in healthy donors. V dropped 3 bases and J dropped 1 base, with 8 bases sitting between them. Germline V gene lookup returns CDR1 SGHRS and CDR2 YFSETQ. The CDR3 length is 15 residues. 60 Vbeta and 13 Jbeta primers were used in PCR. Only in-frame clones appear in the TCRdb table, and some are missing; sequencing was by immunoSEQ multiplex PCR. The sample includes about 130,000 clones, approximately 80% of them seen just once. The rearrangement joins TRBV5-1 to TRBJ2-6, with a weak D call TRBD1 (5 bases). The TCR originated in a man aged 50 to 60 in good health and CMV-seronegative. The sample consisted of PBMCs. This CDR3 is CASSWQGSGANVLTF. As DNA, the CDR3 is TGCGCCAGCAGCTGGCAGGGATCTGGGGCCAACGTCCTGACTTTC.